This is a list of T cell receptor beta chains from one sample in a study of pediatric ulcerative colitis. The table came from immunoSEQ multiplex PCR; TCRdb's copy has only in-frame clones and leaves some out. The data contain around 65,000 clones, more than 60% of them seen just once; the ten biggest clones take up 5% to 5.5%. The sample consisted of blood. These receptors came from a boy aged 10-17 years with moderate ulcerative colitis. Each CDR3 is given with its conserved first and last residue.

V gene: TRBV6-5
CDR3 protein: CASSYNQNSYEQYF

V gene: TRBV11-2
CDR3 protein: CASSGGLAGEGETQYF

V gene: TRBV21-1
CDR3 protein: CASSKDRGDNTEAFF

V gene: TRBV5-1
CDR3 protein: CASSLVRDRGNTEAFF

V gene: TRBV4-2
CDR3 protein: CASSQRGRTDTQYF

V gene: TRBV6-5
CDR3 protein: CASSYSRGGTYEAFF

V gene: TRBV4-1
CDR3 protein: CASSPHRGADEAFF

V gene: TRBV25-1
CDR3 protein: CASIETGGIHGYTF

V gene: TRBV5-4
CDR3 protein: CASSLTGGVGNQPQHF

V gene: TRBV5-1
CDR3 protein: CASSLGYSTDTQYF

V gene: TRBV4-2
CDR3 protein: CASSQVGDSTDTQYF

V gene: TRBV5-1
CDR3 protein: CASSLAQGQYEQYF

V gene: TRBV5-4
CDR3 protein: CASRRDLGGEQYF

V gene: TRBV28
CDR3 protein: CASSFAVGLSEWGDTQYF

V gene: TRBV7-3
CDR3 protein: CASSALGAGETVRGSYNEQFF

V gene: TRBV11-2
CDR3 protein: CAYGVPYEQYF

V gene: TRBV13
CDR3 protein: CASSLQGAQGYTF

V gene: TRBV7-8
CDR3 protein: CASSLALNREETQYF